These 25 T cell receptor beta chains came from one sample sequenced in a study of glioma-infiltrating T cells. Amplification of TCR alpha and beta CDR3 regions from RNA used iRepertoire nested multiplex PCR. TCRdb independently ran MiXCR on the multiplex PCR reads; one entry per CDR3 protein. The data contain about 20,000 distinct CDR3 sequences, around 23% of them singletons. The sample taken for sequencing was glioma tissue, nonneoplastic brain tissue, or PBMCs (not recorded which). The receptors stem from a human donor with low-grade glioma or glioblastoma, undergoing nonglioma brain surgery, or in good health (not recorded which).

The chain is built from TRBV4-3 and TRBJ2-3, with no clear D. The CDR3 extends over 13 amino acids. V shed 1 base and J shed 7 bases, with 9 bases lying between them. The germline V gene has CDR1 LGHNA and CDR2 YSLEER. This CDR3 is CASSQAARNTQYF. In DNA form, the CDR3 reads TGCGCCAGCAGCCAAGCCGCTCGGAATACGCAGTATTTT.

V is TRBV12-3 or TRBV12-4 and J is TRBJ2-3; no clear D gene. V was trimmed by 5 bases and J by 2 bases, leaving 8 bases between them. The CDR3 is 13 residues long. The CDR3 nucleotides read TGTGCCAGCAGTCTACTTTTCACAGATACGCAGTATTTT. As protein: CASSLLFTDTQYF.

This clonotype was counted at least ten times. As DNA, the CDR3 is TGCAGTGCCGGGGTGATTGGGCTACCACCCTACGAGCAGTACTTC. As protein: CSAGVIGLPPYEQYF. The chain combines TRBV20-1 with TRBJ2-7; maybe TRBD2 (5 bases). The germline V gene encodes CDR1 DFQATT and CDR2 SNEGSKA (reference sequence). The CDR3 has 15 residues. Deletions cut 6 bases from V and 2 bases from J, with 20 bases between.

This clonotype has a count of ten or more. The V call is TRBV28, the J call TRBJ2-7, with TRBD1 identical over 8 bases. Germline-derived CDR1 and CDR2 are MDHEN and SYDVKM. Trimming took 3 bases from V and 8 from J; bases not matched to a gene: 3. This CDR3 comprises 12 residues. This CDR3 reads CASSFRQGKQYF. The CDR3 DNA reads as TGTGCCAGCAGTTTTCGACAGGGGAAGCAGTACTTC.

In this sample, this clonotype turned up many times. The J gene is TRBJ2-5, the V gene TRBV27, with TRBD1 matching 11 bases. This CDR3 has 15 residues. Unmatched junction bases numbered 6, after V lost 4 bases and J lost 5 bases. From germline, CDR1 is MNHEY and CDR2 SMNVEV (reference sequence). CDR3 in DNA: TGTGCCAGCAGTTGGGGACAGGGGGGGGGGGAGACCCAGTACTTC. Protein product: CASSWGQGGGETQYF.

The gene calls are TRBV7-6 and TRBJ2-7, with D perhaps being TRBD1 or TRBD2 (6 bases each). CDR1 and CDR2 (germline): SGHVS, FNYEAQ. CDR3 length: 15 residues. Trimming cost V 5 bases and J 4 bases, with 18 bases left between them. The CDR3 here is CASSLIGGGAYEQYF. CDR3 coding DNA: TGTGCCAGCAGCCTTATAGGGGGAGGTGCGTACGAGCAGTACTTC.

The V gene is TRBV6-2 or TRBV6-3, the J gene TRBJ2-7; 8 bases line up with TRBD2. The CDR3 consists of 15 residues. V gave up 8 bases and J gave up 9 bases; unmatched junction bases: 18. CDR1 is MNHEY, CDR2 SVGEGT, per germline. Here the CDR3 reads CASGRLAWGPDTQYF. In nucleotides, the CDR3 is TGTGCCAGCGGAAGACTAGCGTGGGGGCCAGATACGCAGTACTTC.

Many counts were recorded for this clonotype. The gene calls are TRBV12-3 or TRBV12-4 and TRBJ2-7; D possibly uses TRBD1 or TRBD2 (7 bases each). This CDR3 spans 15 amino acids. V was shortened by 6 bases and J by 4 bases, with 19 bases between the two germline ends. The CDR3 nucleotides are TGTGCCAGCAGCCACGGGGGGACAGCCGAATACGAGCAGTACTTC. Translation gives CASSHGGTAEYEQYF.

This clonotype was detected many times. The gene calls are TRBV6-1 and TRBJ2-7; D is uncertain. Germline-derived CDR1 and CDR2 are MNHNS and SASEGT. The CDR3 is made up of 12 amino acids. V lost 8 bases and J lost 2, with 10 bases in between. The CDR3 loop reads CASLDVPYEQYF. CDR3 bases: TGTGCCAGCCTGGACGTACCCTACGAGCAGTACTTC.

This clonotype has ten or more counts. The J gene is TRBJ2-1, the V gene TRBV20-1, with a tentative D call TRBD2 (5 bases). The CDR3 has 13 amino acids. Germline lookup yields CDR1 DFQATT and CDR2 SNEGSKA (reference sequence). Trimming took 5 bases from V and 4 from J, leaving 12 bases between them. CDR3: CSARGLLYNEQFF. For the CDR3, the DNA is TGCAGTGCTCGTGGACTTCTTTACAATGAGCAGTTCTTC.

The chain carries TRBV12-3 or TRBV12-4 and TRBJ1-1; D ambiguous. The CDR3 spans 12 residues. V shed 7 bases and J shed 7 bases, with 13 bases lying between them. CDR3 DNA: TGTGCCAGCAACCAACACGGATATGAAGCTTTCTTT. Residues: CASNQHGYEAFF.

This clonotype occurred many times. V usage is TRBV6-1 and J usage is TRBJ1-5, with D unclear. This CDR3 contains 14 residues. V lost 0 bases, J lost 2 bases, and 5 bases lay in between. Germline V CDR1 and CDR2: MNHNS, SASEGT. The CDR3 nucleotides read TGTGCCAGCAGTGAAGCCCCGGGCAATCAGCCCCAGCATTTT. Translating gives CASSEAPGNQPQHF.

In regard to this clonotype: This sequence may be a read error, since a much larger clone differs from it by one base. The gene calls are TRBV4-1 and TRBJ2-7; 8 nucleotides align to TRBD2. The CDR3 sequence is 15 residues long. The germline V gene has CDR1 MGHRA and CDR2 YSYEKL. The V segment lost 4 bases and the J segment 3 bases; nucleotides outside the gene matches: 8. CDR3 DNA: TGCGCCAGCAGCCTAAAAGCGGGGGCCAGCTACGAGCAGTACTTC. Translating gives CASSLKAGASYEQYF.

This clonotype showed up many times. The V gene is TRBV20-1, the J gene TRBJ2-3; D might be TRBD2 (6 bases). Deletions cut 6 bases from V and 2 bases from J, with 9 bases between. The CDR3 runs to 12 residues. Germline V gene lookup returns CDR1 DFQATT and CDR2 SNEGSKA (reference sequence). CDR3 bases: TGCAGTGCCGGGGGTGACACAGATACGCAGTATTTT. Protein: CSAGGDTDTQYF.

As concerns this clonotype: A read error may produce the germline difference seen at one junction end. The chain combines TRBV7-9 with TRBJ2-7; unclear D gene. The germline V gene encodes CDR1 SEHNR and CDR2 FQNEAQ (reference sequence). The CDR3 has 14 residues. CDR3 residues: CARSQSYNPYEQYF. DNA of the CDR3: TGTGCCCGCAGTCAATCATATAACCCCTACGAGCAGTACTTC.

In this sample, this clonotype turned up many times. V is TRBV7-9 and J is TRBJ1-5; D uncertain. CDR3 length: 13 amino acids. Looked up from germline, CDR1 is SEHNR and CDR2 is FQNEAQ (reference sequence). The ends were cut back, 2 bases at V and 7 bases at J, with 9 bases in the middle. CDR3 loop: CASSLNHGQPQHF. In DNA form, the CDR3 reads TGTGCCAGCAGCTTAAATCATGGGCAGCCCCAGCATTTT.

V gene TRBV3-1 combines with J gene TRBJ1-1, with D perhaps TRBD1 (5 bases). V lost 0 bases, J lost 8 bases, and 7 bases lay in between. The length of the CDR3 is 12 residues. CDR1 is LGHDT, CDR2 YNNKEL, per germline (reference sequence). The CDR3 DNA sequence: TGTGCCAGCAGCCAAGAACAGGTGGAAGCTTTCTTT. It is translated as CASSQEQVEAFF.

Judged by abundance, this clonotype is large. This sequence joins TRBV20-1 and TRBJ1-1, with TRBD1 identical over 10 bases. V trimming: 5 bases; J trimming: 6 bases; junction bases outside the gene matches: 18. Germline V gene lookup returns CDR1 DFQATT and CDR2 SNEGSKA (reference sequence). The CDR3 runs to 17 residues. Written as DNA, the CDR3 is TGCAGTGCTGGTAAACGTGCCGGGACAGGGGTTTCTGCTGAAGCTTTCTTT. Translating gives CSAGKRAGTGVSAEAFF.

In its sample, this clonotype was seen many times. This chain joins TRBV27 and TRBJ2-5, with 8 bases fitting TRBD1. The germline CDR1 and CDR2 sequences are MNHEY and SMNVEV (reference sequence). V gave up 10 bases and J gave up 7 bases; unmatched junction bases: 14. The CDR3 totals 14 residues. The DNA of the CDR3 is TGTGCCACCTGGGACAGGCAAGCGGAGGGGACCCAGTACTTC. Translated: CATWDRQAEGTQYF.

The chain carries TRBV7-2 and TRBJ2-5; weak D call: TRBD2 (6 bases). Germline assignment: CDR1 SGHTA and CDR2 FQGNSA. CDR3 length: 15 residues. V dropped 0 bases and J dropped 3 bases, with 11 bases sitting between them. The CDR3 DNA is TGTGCCAGCAGCTTAGCCGGGGGTCCTAAAGAGACCCAGTACTTC. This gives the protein CASSLAGGPKETQYF. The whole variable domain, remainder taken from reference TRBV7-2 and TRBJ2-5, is GAGVSQSPSNKVTEKGKDVELRCDPISGHTALYWYRQSLGQGLEFLIYFQGNSAPDKSGLPSDRFSAERTGGSVSTLTIQRTQQEDSAVYLCASSLAGGPKETQYFGPGTRLLVL.

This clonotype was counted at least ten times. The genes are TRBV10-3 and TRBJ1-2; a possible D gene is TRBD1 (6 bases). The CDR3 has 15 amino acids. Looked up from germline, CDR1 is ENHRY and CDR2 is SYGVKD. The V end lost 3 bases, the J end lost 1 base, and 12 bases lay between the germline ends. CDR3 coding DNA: TGTGCCATCAGTGATCCGGGACACCTTAACTATGGCTACACCTTC. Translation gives CAISDPGHLNYGYTF.

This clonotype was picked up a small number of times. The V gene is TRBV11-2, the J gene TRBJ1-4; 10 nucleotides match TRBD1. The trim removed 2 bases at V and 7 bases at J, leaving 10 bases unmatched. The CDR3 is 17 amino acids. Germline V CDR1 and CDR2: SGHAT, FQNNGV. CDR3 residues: CASSLRQGAGWIEKLFF. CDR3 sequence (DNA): TGTGCCAGCAGCTTAAGACAGGGGGCAGGATGGATTGAAAAACTGTTTTTT.

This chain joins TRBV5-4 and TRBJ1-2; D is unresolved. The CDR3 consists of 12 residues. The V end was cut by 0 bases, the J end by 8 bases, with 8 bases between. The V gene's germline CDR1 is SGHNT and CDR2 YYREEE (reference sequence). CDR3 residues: CASSLATAGYTF. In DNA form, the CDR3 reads TGTGCCAGCAGCTTGGCCACGGCAGGCTACACCTTC. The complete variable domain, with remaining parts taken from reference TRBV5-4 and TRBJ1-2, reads ETGVTQSPTHLIKTRGQQVTLRCSSQSGHNTVSWYQQALGQGPQFIFQYYREEENGRGNFPPRFSGLQFPNYSSELNVNALELDDSALYLCASSLATAGYTFGSGTRLTVV.

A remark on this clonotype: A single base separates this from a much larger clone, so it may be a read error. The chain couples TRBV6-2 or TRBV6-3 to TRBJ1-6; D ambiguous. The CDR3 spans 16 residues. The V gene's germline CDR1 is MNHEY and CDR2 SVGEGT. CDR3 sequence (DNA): TGTGCCAGCAGTTACGCGGAGAGCTCCTATAATTCACCCCCCCACTTT. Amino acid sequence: CASSYAESSYNSPPHF.

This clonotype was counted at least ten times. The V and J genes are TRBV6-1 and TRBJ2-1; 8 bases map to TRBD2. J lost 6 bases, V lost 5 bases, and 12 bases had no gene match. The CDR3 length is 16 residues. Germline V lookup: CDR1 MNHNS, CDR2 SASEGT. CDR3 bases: TGTGCCAGCAGTTCACCAGCGGGGGAGCTTTCCAATGAGCAGTTCTTC. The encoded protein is CASSSPAGELSNEQFF.